This TCR beta chain appears in the sequencing data of a study of shared clonotypes between healthy human individuals. General study points: Only blood samples were collected, and tissue repertoires likely differ. Shared clonotypes: about 4.6% naive CD4, about 4% naive CD8, about 2.4% memory CD4, 0.4% to 0.5% memory CD8. Despite large depth, sorted-subset datasets appeared incompletely sequenced.

Naive CD8 populations comprised CD45RO-negative cells positively selected for CCR7, excluding terminally differentiated effector memory CD45RA+ cells. The protocol was immunoSEQ multiplex PCR, while the TCRdb copy is restricted to in-frame clones and leaves out a portion. The sample has approximately 840,000 clones, approximately 96% seen once. In regard to this clone: What it recognizes is unknown.

Germline CDR1 reads MNHEY; CDR2 reads SMNVEV (reference sequence). The CDR3 sequence is 12 residues long. The chain has TRBV27 and TRBJ2-1; the match to TRBD2 covers 13 bases. The clonotype was recovered from a young man in good health. The sample comprised naive CD8+ T cells sorted from blood. The DNA of the CDR3 is TGTCTTACTAGCGGGAGGGCCGATGAGCAGTTCTTC. This encodes CLTSGRADEQFF.